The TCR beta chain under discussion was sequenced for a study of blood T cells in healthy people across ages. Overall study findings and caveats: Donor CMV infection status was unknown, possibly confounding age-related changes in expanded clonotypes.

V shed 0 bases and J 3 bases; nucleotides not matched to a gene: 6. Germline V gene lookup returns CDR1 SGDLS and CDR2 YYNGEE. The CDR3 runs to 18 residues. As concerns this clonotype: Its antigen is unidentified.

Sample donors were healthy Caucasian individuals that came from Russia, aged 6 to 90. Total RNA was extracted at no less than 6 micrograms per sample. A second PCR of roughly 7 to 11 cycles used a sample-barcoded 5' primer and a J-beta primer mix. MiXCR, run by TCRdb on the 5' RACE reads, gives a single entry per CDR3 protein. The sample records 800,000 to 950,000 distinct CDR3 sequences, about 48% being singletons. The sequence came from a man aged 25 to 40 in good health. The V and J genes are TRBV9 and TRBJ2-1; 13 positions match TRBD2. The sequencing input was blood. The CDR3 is CASSVVELAGGHYNEQFF. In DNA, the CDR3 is TGTGCCAGCAGCGTAGTGGAACTAGCGGGGGGGCACTACAATGAGCAGTTCTTC.